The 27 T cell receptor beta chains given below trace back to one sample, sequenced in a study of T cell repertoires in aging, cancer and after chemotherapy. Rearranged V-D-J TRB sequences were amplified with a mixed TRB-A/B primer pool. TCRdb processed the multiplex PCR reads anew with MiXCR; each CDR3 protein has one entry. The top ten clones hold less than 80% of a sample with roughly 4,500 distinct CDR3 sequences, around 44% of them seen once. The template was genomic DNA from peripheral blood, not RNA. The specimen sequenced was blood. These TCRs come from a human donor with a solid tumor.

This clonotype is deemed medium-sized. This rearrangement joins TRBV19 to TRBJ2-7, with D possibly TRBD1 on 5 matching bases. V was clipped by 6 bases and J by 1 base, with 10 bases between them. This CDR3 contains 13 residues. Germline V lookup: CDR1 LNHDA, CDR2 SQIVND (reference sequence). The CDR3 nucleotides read TGTGCCAGTAGCACCAGGGTGTCCTACGAGCAGTACTTC. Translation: CASSTRVSYEQYF. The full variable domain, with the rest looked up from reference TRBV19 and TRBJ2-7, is DGGITQSPKYLFRKEGQNVTLSCEQNLNHDAMYWYRQDPGQGLRLIYYSQIVNDFQKGDIAEGYSVSREKKESFPLTVTSAQKNPTAFYLCASSTRVSYEQYFGPGTRLTVT.

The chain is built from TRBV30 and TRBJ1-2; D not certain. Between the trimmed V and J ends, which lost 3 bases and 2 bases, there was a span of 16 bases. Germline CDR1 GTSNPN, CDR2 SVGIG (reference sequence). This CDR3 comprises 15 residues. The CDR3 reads CAWRGLSVGNYGYTF. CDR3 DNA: TGTGCCTGGAGAGGGTTGTCGGTAGGAAACTATGGCTACACCTTC.

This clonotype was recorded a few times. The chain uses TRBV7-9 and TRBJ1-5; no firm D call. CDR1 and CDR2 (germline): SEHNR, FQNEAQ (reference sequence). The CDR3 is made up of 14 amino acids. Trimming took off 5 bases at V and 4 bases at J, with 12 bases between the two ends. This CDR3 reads CASSRGGINQPQHF. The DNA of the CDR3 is TGTGCCAGCAGCCGGGGAGGGATTAATCAGCCCCAGCATTTT.

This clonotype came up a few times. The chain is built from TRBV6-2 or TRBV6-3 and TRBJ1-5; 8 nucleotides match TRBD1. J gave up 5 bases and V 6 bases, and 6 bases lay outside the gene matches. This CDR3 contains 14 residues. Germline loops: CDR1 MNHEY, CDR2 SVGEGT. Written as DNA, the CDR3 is TGTGCCAGCAGAGAGACAGGGGAGGATCAGCCCCAGCATTTT. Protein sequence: CASRETGEDQPQHF.

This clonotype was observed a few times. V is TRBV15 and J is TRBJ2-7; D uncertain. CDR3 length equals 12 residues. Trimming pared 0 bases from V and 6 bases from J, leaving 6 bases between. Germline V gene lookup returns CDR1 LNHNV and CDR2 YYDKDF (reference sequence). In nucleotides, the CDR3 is TGTGCCACCAGCAGAGATGATGGCGAGCAGTACTTC. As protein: CATSRDDGEQYF.

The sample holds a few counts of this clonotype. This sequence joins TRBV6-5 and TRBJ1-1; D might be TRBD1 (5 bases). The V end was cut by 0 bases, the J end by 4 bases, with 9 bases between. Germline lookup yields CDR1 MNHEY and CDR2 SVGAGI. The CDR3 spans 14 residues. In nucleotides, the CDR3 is TGTGCCAGCAGTTACTCAGGAGGGGCCACTGAAGCTTTCTTT. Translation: CASSYSGGATEAFF.

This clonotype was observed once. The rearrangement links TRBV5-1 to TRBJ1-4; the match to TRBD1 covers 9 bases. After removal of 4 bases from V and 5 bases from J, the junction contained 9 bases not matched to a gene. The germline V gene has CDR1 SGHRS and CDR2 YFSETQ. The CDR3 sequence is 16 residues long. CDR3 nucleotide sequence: TGCGCCAGCAGCCTCAACCCGGGACAGGGAAATGAAAAACTGTTTTTT. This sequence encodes CASSLNPGQGNEKLFF.

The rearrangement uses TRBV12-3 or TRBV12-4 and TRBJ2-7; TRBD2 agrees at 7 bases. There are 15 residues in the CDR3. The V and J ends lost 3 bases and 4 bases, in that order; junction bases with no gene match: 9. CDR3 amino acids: CASSFKSGGMYEQYF. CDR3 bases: TGTGCCAGCAGTTTTAAGTCGGGAGGAATGTACGAGCAGTACTTC.

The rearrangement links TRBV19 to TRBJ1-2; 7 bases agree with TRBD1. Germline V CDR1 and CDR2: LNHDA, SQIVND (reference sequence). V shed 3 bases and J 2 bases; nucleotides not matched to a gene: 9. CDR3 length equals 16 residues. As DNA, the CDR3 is TGTGCCAGTAGTATCACGAAGGGGGCAAAGAACTATGGCTACACCTTC. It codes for CASSITKGAKNYGYTF. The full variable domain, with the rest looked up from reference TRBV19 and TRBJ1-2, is DGGITQSPKYLFRKEGQNVTLSCEQNLNHDAMYWYRQDPGQGLRLIYYSQIVNDFQKGDIAEGYSVSREKKESFPLTVTSAQKNPTAFYLCASSITKGAKNYGYTFGSGTRLTVV.

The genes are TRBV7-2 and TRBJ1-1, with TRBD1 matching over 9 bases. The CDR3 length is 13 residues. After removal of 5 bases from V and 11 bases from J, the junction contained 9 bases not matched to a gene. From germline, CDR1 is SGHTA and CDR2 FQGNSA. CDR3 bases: TGTGCCAGCAGCGCCGTACAGGGGGCGCAGGCTTTCTTT. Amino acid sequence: CASSAVQGAQAFF.

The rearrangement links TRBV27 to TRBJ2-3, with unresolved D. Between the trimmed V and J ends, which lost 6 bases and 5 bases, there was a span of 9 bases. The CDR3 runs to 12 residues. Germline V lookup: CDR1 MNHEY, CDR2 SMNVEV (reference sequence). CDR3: CASSPRGDTQYF. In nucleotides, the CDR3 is TGTGCCAGCAGCCCCAGAGGAGATACGCAGTATTTT.

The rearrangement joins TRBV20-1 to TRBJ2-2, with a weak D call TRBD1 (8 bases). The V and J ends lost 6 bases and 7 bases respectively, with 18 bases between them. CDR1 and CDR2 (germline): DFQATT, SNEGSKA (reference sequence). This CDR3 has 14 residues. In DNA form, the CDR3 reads TGCAGTGCCCCAGGACAGGGAGGGAGCGGGGAGCTGTTTTTT. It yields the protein CSAPGQGGSGELFF.

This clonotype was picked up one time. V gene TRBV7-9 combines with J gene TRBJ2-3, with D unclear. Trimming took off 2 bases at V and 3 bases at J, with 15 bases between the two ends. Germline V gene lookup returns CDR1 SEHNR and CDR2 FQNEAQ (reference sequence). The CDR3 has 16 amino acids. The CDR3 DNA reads TGTGCCAGCAGCTTATTGCGGACCATCGGAACAGATACGCAGTATTTT. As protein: CASSLLRTIGTDTQYF.

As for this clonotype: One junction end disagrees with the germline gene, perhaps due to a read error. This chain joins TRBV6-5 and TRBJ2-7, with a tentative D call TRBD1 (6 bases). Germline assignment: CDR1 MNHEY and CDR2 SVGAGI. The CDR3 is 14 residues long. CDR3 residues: CASNGGGAPYERYF. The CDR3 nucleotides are TGTGCCAGCAACGGTGGGGGCGCCCCCTACGAGCGGTACTTC.

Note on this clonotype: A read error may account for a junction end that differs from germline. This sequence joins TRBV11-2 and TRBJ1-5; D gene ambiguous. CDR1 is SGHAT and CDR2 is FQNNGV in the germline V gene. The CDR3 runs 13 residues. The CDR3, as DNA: TGTGCCAGCAGCTACACAAGCAATAAGCCCCAGCATTTT. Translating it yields CASSYTSNKPQHF.

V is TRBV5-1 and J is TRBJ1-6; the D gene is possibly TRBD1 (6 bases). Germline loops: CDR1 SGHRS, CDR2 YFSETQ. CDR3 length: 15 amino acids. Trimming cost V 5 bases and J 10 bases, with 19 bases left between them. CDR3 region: CASRRRDTGGSPLHF. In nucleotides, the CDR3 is TGCGCCAGCAGGCGCCGGGACACGGGAGGATCACCCCTCCACTTT.

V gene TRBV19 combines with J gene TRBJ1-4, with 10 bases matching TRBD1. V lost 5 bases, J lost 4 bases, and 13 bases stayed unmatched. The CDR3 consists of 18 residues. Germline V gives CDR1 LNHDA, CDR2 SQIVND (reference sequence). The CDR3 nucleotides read TGTGCCAGTAGTTCCCGAACCGGGACAGGGGCCGATAATGAAAAACTGTTTTTT. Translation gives CASSSRTGTGADNEKLFF.

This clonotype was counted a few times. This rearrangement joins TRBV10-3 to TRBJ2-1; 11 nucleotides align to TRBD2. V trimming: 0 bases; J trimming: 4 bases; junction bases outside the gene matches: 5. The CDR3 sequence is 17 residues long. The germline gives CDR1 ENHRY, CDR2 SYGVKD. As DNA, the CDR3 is TGTGCCATCAGTGAGTCGGGACTAGCGGAGTCTTACAATGAGCAGTTCTTC. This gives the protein CAISESGLAESYNEQFF.

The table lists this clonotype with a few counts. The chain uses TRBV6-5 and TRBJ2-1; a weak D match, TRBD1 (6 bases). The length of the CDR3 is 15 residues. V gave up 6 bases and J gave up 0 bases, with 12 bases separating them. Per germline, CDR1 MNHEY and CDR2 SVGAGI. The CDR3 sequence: CASRQTGISYNEQFF. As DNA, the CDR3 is TGTGCCAGCAGGCAAACAGGGATCTCCTACAATGAGCAGTTCTTC.

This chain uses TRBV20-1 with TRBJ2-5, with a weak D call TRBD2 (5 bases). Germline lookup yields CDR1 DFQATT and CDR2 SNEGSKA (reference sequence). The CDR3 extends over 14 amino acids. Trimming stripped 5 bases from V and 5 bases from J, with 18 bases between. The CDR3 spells CSARTREHRETQYF. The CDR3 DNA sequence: TGCAGTGCTCGGACTCGCGAACATAGGGAGACCCAGTACTTC.

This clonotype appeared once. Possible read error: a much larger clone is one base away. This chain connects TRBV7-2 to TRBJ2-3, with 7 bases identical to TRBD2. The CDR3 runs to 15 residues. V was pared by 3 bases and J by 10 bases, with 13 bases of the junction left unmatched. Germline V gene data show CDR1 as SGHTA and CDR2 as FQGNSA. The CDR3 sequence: CASSLAGEDRSAQYF. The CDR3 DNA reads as TGTGCCAGCAGCTTGGCGGGGGAGGATCGGTCCGCGCAGTATTTT. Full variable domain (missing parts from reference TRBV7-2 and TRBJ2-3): GAGVSQSPSNKVTEKGKDVELRCDPISGHTALYWYRQSLGQGLEFLIYFQGNSAPDKSGLPSDRFSAERTGGSVSTLTIQRTQQEDSAVYLCASSLAGEDRSAQYFGPGTRLTVL.

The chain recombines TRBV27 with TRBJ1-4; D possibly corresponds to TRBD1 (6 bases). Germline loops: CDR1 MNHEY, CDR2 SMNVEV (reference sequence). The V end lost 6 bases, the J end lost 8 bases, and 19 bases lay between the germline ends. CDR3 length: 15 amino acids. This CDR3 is CASSKYGGGGEKLFF. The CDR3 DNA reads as TGTGCCAGCAGCAAATACGGGGGGGGCGGGGAAAAACTGTTTTTT. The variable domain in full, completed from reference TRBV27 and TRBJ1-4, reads EAQVTQNPRYLITVTGKKLTVTCSQNMNHEYMSWYRQDPGLGLRQIYYSMNVEVTDKGDVPEGYKVSRKEKRNFPLILESPSPNQTSLYFCASSKYGGGGEKLFFGSGTQLSVL.

The CDR3: CASSFLLNYGYTF. DNA for the CDR3: TGTGCCAGCAGCTTCCTCCTTAACTATGGCTACACCTTC. The gene calls are TRBV7-9 and TRBJ1-2; unclear D gene. This CDR3 is 13 amino acids long. The V end was cut by 3 bases, the J end by 1 base, with 6 bases between. The germline gives CDR1 SEHNR, CDR2 FQNEAQ (reference sequence).

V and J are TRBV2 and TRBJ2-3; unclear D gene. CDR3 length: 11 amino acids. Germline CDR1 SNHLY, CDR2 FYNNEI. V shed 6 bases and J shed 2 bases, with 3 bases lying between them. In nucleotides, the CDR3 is TGTGCCAGCAGACTCACAGATACGCAGTATTTT. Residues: CASRLTDTQYF.

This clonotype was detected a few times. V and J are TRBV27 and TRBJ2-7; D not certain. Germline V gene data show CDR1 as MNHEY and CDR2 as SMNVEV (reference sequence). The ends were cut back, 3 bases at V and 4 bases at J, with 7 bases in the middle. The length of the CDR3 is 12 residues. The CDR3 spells CASSFDGYEQYF. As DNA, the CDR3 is TGTGCCAGCAGTTTTGACGGGTACGAGCAGTACTTC.

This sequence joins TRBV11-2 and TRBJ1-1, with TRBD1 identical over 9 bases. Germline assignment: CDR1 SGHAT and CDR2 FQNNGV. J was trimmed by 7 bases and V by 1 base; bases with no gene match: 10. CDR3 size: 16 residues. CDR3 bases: TGTGCCAGCAGCTTAGTCTTACAGGGGGCGAGGGGTGAAGCTTTCTTT. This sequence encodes CASSLVLQGARGEAFF.

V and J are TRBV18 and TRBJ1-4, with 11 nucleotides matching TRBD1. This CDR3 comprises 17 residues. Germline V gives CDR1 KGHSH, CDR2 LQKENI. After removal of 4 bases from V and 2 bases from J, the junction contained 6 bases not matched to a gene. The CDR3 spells CASSRIGQGATNEKLFF. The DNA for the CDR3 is TGTGCCAGCTCACGAATCGGACAGGGGGCGACTAATGAAAAACTGTTTTTT.